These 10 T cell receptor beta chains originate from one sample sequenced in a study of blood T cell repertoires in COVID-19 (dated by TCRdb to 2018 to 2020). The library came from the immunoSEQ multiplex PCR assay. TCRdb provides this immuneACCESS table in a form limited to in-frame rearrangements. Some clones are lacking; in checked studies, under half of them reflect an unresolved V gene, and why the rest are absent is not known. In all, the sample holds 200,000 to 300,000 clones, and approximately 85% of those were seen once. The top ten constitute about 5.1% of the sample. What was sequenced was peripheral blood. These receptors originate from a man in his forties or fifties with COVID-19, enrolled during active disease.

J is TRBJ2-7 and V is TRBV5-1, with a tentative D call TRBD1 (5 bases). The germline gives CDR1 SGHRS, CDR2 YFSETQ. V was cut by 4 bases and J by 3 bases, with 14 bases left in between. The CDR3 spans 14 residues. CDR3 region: CASSPGLQHYEQYF. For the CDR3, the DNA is TGCGCCAGCAGCCCAGGGTTACAGCACTACGAGCAGTACTTC.

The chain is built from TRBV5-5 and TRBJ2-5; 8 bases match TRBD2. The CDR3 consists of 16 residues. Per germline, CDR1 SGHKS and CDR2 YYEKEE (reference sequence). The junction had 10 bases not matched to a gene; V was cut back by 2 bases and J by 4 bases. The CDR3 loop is CASSLGGGRLLETQYF. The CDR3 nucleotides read TGTGCCAGCAGCTTAGGCGGGGGGAGACTCCTAGAGACCCAGTACTTC.

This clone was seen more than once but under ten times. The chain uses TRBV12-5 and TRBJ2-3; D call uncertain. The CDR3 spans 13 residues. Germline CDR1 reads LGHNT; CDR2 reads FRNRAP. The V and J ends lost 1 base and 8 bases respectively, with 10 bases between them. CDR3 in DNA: TGTGCTAGTGGTTTGGCGGGTTTCGGTACGCAGTATTTT. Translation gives CASGLAGFGTQYF.

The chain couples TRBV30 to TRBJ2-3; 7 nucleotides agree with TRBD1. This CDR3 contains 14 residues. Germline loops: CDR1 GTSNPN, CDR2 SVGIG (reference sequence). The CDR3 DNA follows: TGTGCTTTAAGGGGGCCGCCACCCACAGATACGCAGTATTTT. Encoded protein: CALRGPPPTDTQYF.

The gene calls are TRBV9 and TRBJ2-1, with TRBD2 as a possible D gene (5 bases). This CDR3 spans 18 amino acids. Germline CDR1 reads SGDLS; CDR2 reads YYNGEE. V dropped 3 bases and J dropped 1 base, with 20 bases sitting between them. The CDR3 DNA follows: TGTGCCAGCAGCGGAGCAGAGAGAGGCGGGCCGTCCTACAATGAGCAGTTCTTC. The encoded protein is CASSGAERGGPSYNEQFF.

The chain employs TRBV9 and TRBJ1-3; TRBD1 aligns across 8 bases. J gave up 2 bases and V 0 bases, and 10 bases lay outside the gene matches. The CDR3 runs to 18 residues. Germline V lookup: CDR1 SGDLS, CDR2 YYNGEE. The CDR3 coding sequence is TGTGCCAGCAGCGTAGACCCCGCGACAGGGGATGCTGGAAACACCATATATTTT. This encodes CASSVDPATGDAGNTIYF.

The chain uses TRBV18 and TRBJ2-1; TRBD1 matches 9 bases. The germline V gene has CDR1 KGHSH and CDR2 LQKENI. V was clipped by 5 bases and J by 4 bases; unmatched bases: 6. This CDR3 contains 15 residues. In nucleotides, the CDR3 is TGTGCCAGCTCAATCGGGACAGGGCTTTACAATGAGCAGTTCTTC. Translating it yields CASSIGTGLYNEQFF. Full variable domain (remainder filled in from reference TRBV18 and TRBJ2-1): NAGVMQNPRHLVRRRGQEARLRCSPMKGHSHVYWYRQLPEEGLKFMVYLQKENIIDESGMPKERFSAEFPKEGPSILRIQQVVRGDSAAYFCASSIGTGLYNEQFFGPGTRLTVL.

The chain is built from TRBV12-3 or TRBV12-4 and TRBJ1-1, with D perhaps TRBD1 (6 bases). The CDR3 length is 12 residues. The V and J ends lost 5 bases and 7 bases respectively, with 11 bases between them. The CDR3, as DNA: TGTGCCAGCAGTACCGGACAGCGTGAAGCTTTCTTT. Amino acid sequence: CASSTGQREAFF.

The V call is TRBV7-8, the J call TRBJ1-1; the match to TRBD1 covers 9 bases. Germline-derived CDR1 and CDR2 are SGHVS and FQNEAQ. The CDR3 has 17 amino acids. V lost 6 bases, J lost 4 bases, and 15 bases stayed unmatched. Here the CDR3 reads CASRAVPGQGLVTEAFF. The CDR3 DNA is TGTGCCAGCAGGGCTGTCCCGGGACAGGGATTGGTCACTGAAGCTTTCTTT.

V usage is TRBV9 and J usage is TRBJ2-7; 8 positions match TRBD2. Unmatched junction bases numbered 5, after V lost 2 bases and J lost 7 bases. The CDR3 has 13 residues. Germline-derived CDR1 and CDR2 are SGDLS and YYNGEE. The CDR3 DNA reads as TGTGCCAGCAGCGTCGGGACTAGGGATGAGCAGTACTTC. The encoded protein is CASSVGTRDEQYF.